These 20 T cell receptor beta chains came from one sample sequenced in a study of blood T cells in healthy people across ages. A second about 6 to 12 cycle PCR used barcoded and J-beta primers. TCRdb used MiXCR to reprocess the 5' RACE reads, holding one entry per CDR3 protein. The sample lists roughly 1,500,000 distinct CDR3 sequences; approximately 40% were seen once. The specimen sequenced was blood. These receptors were obtained from a woman in her late teens or twenties in good health.

V and J are TRBV28 and TRBJ2-1, with D perhaps TRBD2 (6 bases). The CDR3 runs to 14 residues. Germline V gives CDR1 MDHEN, CDR2 SYDVKM. The germline V and J ends were trimmed by 9 bases and 6 bases, with 18 bases remaining between them. CDR3 region: CASRPGLRINEQFF. The CDR3 DNA sequence: TGTGCCAGTAGACCGGGACTTCGCATCAATGAGCAGTTCTTC. The whole variable domain, remainder taken from reference TRBV28 and TRBJ2-1, is DVKVTQSSRYLVKRTGEKVFLECVQDMDHENMFWYRQDPGLGLRLIYFSYDVKMKEKGDIPEGYSVSREKKERFSLILESASTNQTSMYLCASRPGLRINEQFFGPGTRLTVL.

The chain combines TRBV6-6 with TRBJ1-5, with TRBD1 matching 9 bases. Per germline, CDR1 MNHNY and CDR2 SVGAGI (reference sequence). J was trimmed by 6 bases and V by 6 bases; bases with no gene match: 15. The CDR3 totals 17 residues. The CDR3 reads CASREGKGQGASQPQHF. The CDR3 DNA follows: TGTGCCAGCAGGGAGGGAAAGGGACAGGGAGCGAGTCAGCCCCAGCATTTT.

This clonotype was picked up many times. This rearrangement joins TRBV10-3 to TRBJ2-5; D not certain. Deletions cut 0 bases from V and 6 bases from J, with 8 bases between. The CDR3 spans 13 residues. Germline assignment: CDR1 ENHRY and CDR2 SYGVKD. CDR3 sequence (DNA): TGTGCCATCAGTGAGTCTACCCAGCAGACCCAGTACTTC. Translated, it gives CAISESTQQTQYF.

In its sample, this clonotype was seen a few times. J is TRBJ2-7 and V is TRBV5-5, with 8 positions matching TRBD2. Germline CDR1 and CDR2: SGHKS and YYEKEE (reference sequence). The CDR3 length is 15 residues. With 0 bases clipped from V and 0 bases from J, the junction kept 2 bases outside the gene matches. Written as DNA, the CDR3 is TGTGCCAGCAGCTTGGGACTAGCGTACTCCTACGAGCAGTACTTC. This sequence encodes CASSLGLAYSYEQYF.

This clonotype occurred a few times. Here the CDR3 reads CASSQVAQTVANYGYTF. In DNA, the CDR3 is TGCGCCAGCAGCCAAGTGGCTCAGACGGTTGCTAACTATGGCTACACCTTC. The gene calls are TRBV4-1 and TRBJ1-2; no clear D. Trimming shortened V by 1 base and J by 0 bases, and 15 bases separated the two germline ends. This CDR3 contains 17 residues. CDR1 and CDR2 (germline): MGHRA, YSYEKL.

Turning to this clonotype: It may be a read error: a sequence one base away is much more abundant. This chain uses TRBV9 with TRBJ2-4, with 8 bases matching TRBD1. The J call may not be correct, given that the DNA end is closer to TRBJ2-7. Germline values: CDR1 SGDLS, CDR2 YYNGEE. CDR3 length: 14 residues. CDR3 sequence reads: CVSSPGQAIYEQYF. As DNA, the CDR3 is TGTGTCAGCAGTCCGGGACAGGCGATATACGAGCAGTACTTC.

The V and J genes are TRBV30 and TRBJ2-1; D gene ambiguous. The germline V gene encodes CDR1 GTSNPN and CDR2 SVGIG (reference sequence). Trimming took 5 bases from V and 5 from J, leaving 10 bases between them. CDR3 length: 12 residues. The CDR3 coding sequence is TGTGCCTGGGCCCCCTATAACAATGAGCAGTTCTTC. This translates into CAWAPYNNEQFF.

This clonotype occurred once. The gene calls are TRBV4-1 and TRBJ2-7; the match to TRBD2 covers 12 bases. This CDR3 comprises 16 residues. Germline V gene sequence: CDR1 MGHRA, CDR2 YSYEKL. Trimming took 4 bases from V and 5 from J; bases not matched to a gene: 9. In DNA, the CDR3 is TGCGCCAGCAGCCCACAACTAGCGGGAGGAAGCCACGAGCAGTACTTC. This translates into CASSPQLAGGSHEQYF.

The chain has TRBV15 and TRBJ2-3, with 7 bases aligning to TRBD2. Germline values: CDR1 LNHNV, CDR2 YYDKDF (reference sequence). V lost 0 bases and J lost 3; bases outside the gene matches: 18. The CDR3 consists of 20 residues. This CDR3 is CATSRDLLSRPSGLTDTQYF. The CDR3 bases are TGTGCCACCAGCAGAGATCTTCTATCCCGACCTAGCGGACTAACAGATACGCAGTATTTT.

This clonotype was counted a single time. The chain joins TRBV7-2 to TRBJ2-7; 7 bases agree with TRBD1. V lost 3 bases, J lost 7 bases, and 9 bases stayed unmatched. Germline CDR1 reads SGHTA; CDR2 reads FQGNSA. The CDR3 loop spans 14 amino acids. CDR3: CASSFGTANNEQYF. CDR3 sequence (DNA): TGTGCCAGCAGCTTCGGGACAGCCAACAATGAGCAGTACTTC.

The chain links TRBV20-1 to TRBJ1-4; D may be TRBD1 (5 bases). Germline V CDR1 and CDR2: DFQATT, SNEGSKA (reference sequence). The V end was cut by 6 bases, the J end by 6 bases, with 14 bases between. The CDR3 is 13 amino acids. CDR3 residues: CSAIQGNDEKLFF. The CDR3 DNA follows: TGCAGTGCCATCCAGGGAAATGATGAAAAACTGTTTTTT.

The table lists this clonotype with a few counts. The chain links TRBV5-1 to TRBJ1-5; D not resolved. CDR1 and CDR2 from the germline V gene are SGHRS and YFSETQ. V was pared by 0 bases and J by 3 bases, with 7 bases between. The CDR3 length is 14 residues. The CDR3 spells CASSLAGANQPQHF. CDR3 nucleotide sequence: TGCGCCAGCAGCTTGGCAGGAGCCAATCAGCCCCAGCATTTT.

V usage is TRBV12-3 or TRBV12-4 and J usage is TRBJ2-6; a possible D gene is TRBD2 (5 bases). V was trimmed by 1 base and J by 1 base, leaving 11 bases between them. The CDR3 covers 17 residues. DNA of the CDR3: TGTGCCAGCAGTTTAGAACTAGTAGGTTCTGGGGCCAACGTCCTGACTTTC. This gives the protein CASSLELVGSGANVLTF.

This clonotype is a singleton in its sample. The chain carries TRBV4-1 and TRBJ2-6; D ambiguous. This CDR3 comprises 16 residues. The germline gives CDR1 MGHRA, CDR2 YSYEKL. V shed 6 bases and J shed 0 bases, with 12 bases lying between them. CDR3 bases: TGCGCCAGCAGACCTTCCACCAGCTCTGGGGCCAACGTCCTGACTTTC. Protein sequence: CASRPSTSSGANVLTF.

Only a few counts were recorded for this clonotype. V and J are TRBV6-1 and TRBJ2-7; weak D call: TRBD2 (6 bases). The CDR3 extends over 14 amino acids. The V gene's germline CDR1 is MNHNS and CDR2 SASEGT. V was trimmed by 6 bases and J by 5 bases, leaving 17 bases between them. The CDR3 region has the DNA TGTGCCAGCAGGGGAGGCGCGCAAGAGGACGAGCAGTACTTC. It translates to CASRGGAQEDEQYF.

This clonotype occurred a few times. The genes are TRBV4-1 and TRBJ2-1; the D call may be TRBD1 or TRBD2 (5 bases each). CDR1 and CDR2 from the germline V gene are MGHRA and YSYEKL. Trimming left V 0 bases short and J 5 bases short, with 17 bases between. The CDR3 runs 17 residues. The CDR3 spells CASSQDVGPRADNEQFF. The CDR3 DNA follows: TGCGCCAGCAGCCAAGATGTGGGGCCAAGAGCGGACAATGAGCAGTTCTTC.

This chain joins TRBV5-1 and TRBJ2-1; 9 positions match TRBD2. V was pared by 4 bases and J by 6 bases, with 14 bases of the junction left unmatched. The CDR3 runs 17 residues. CDR1 and CDR2 from the germline V gene are SGHRS and YFSETQ. CDR3 sequence (DNA): TGCGCCAGCAGCCCCCGTCGGGCGGGAGGGGGTTCCAATGAGCAGTTCTTC. Its translation is CASSPRRAGGGSNEQFF.

The gene calls are TRBV6-1 and TRBJ1-4; 7 bases line up with TRBD1. The germline CDR1 and CDR2 sequences are MNHNS and SASEGT. V shed 2 bases and J 8 bases; nucleotides not matched to a gene: 5. This CDR3 is built from 14 residues. This CDR3 is CASSEHRGGEKLFF. In DNA form, the CDR3 reads TGTGCCAGCAGTGAACACAGGGGAGGCGAAAAACTGTTTTTT.

This clonotype was observed a few times. The chain couples TRBV20-1 to TRBJ1-2; 7 positions agree with TRBD1. Germline CDR1 is DFQATT and CDR2 is SNEGSKA (reference sequence). V lost 4 bases, J lost 6 bases, and 14 bases stayed unmatched. The CDR3 consists of 15 residues. CDR3 sequence reads: CSATHPAGTEDGYTF. In nucleotides, the CDR3 is TGCAGTGCTACCCACCCAGCAGGGACAGAGGATGGCTACACCTTC.

This chain joins TRBV4-2 and TRBJ2-5; a weak D match, TRBD2 (6 bases). The DNA end favors TRBJ2-7, so the J call may be wrong. CDR1 is LGHNA, CDR2 YNFKEQ, per germline. The CDR3 contains 16 residues. DNA for the CDR3: TGTGCCAGCAGCCAAGCGGGAGTGCTCAAATCCGACGAGCAGTACTTC. Protein product: CASSQAGVLKSDEQYF.